This record covers a single T cell receptor (beta chain). This CDR3 has 18 residues. V gave up 2 bases and J gave up 0 bases, with 17 bases separating them. The germline V gene has CDR1 WSHSY and CDR2 SAAADI. This entry comes from a study of technical replicates of blood from a handful of donors. Using immunoSEQ multiplex PCR, the repertoire was profiled, and TCRdb retains in-frame clones only, with some absent. The sample shows tens of thousands of clones, more than 90% of them seen only once. The TCR originated in a human donor in good health. What was sequenced was T cells isolated from PBMCs. The J gene is TRBJ1-3, the V gene TRBV10-2; D not certain. The CDR3 loop reads CASSEPRSRMSSGNTIYF. DNA of the CDR3: TGCGCCAGCAGTGAGCCCCGCTCGCGGATGAGCTCTGGAAACACCATATATTTT.